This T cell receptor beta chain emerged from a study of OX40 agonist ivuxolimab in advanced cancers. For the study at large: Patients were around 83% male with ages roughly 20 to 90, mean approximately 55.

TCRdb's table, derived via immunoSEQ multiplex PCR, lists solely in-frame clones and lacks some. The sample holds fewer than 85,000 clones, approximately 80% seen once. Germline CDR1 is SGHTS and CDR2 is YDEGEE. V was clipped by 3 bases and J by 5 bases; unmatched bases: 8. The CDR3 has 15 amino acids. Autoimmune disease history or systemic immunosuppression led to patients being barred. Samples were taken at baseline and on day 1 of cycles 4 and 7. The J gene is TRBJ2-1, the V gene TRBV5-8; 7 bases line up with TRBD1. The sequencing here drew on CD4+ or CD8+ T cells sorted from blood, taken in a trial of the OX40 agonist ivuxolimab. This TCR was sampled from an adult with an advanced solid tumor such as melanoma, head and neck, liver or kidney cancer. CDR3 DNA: TGTGCCAGCAGCTCCCGGACAGGTACGCACAATGAGCAGTTCTTC. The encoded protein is CASSSRTGTHNEQFF.